Following are 27 T cell receptor beta chains from one sample sequenced in a study of tissue T cells after allogeneic stem cell transplantation. The sample's time point: mouse harvest day 14 after allogeneic transplant. Each mouse received 10^7 T-cell-depleted marrow cells plus 10^6 splenic CD5+ T cells by tail vein. TCRdb's copy holds only in-frame clones and misses some; the assay was immunoSEQ multiplex PCR. The data contain about 1,700 clones, about 50% of them singletons. The specimen was gut tissue. These receptors all come from a female BALB/c mouse given C57BL/6 T cells with graft-versus-host disease after an allogeneic hematopoietic cell transplant.

Points on this clone: Germline and genes here are mouse. The CDR3 end falls 1 residue outside the read, so it is completed with the germline J gene. The rearrangement joins TRBV26 to TRBJ1-4; no reliable D call. Looked up from germline, CDR1 is KGHPV and CDR2 is FQNQEV (reference sequence). The V and J ends lost 4 bases and 5 bases respectively, with 2 bases between them. The CDR3 loop spans 11 amino acids. CDR3 bases read: TGTGCCAGCAGTCGGAACGAAAGATTATTT. Its protein is CASSRNERLF. Given in full, the CDR3 is CASSRNERLFF.

There are a few counts of this clone. The gene names here belong to mouse. The CDR3 is cut off 1 residue early in the read; its end comes from the germline J gene. The V call is TRBV23, the J call TRBJ2-1; the listed D gene, TRBD2, was not tested against the DNA. This CDR3 is 13 amino acids long. Germline lookup yields CDR1 KGHTA and CDR2 FQNQQP. The covered CDR3 bases are TGCTCCAGCAGCCTGGGGGGGCGGGCTGAGCAGTTC. Protein product: CSSSLGGRAEQF. The full CDR3 is CSSSLGGRAEQFF.

This clone has a single count. The germline and genes are mouse ones. The CDR3 here is CASSSRQGQDTQYF. CDR3 DNA (partial): TGTGCCAGCAGCTCCCGACAGGGCCAAGACACCCAGTAC. J is TRBJ2-5 and V is TRBV3; 7 nucleotides agree with TRBD1. The CDR3 end falls 1 residue outside the read, so it is completed with the germline J gene. The CDR3 covers 14 residues. V dropped 4 bases and J dropped 2; count of bases not matched to a gene: 3. Germline CDR1 SNHLY, CDR2 FYNGKV (reference sequence).

A note on this clone: Gene names are mouse gene names. The CDR3 end is not reached by the read, which stops 1 residue before it; the germline J gene fills it in. V and J are TRBV3 and TRBJ2-4; D gene unclear. Trimming took 2 bases from V and 1 from J, leaving 4 bases between them. The CDR3 is made up of 13 amino acids. CDR1 and CDR2 (germline): SNHLY, FYNGKV (reference sequence). CDR3 region: CASSLTGQNTLYF. Partial CDR3 DNA: TGTGCCAGCAGCTTAACGGGTCAAAACACCTTGTAC.

By frequency in the sample, this clone is large. Each gene name is a mouse one. The CDR3 extends 1 residue past the end of the read, so its final part is completed from the germline J gene. This sequence joins TRBV19 and TRBJ2-7; TRBD1 matches at 8 bases. There are 11 residues in the CDR3. V was pared by 5 bases and J by 6 bases, with 1 base of the junction left unmatched. Per the germline V gene, CDR1 is FNHDT and CDR2 is SITEND (reference sequence). CDR3 amino acids: CASRQGVEQYF. Incomplete CDR3 DNA: TGTGCCAGCAGACAGGGGGTTGAACAGTAC. Full variable domain (remainder filled in from reference TRBV19 and TRBJ2-7): GGIITQTPKFLIGQEGQKLTLKCQQNFNHDTMYWYRQDSGKGLRLIYYSITENDLQKGDLSEGYDASREKKSSFSLTVTSAQKNEMAVFLCASRQGVEQYFGPGTRLTVL.

Regarding this clone: Any gene name here is a mouse gene name. Read sequence stops 1 residue before the CDR3 end, and the germline J gene provides the missing end. The chain is built from TRBV12-1 and TRBJ2-4, with TRBD1 as a possible D gene (5 bases). Trimming pared 2 bases from V and 2 bases from J, leaving 10 bases between. The CDR3 consists of 14 residues. Germline lookup yields CDR1 SGHSN and CDR2 HYEKVE. CDR3 sequence reads: CASSPQGPQNTLYF. CDR3 bases read: TGTGCCAGCTCTCCCCAGGGCCCTCAAAACACCTTGTAC.

Note on this clone: The gene names given are mouse names. From the germline J gene comes the end of the CDR3, since the read stops 1 residue before it. The gene calls are TRBV3 and TRBJ2-7; D not certain. Germline V gene lookup returns CDR1 SNHLY and CDR2 FYNGKV (reference sequence). Trimming cost V 2 bases and J 2 bases, with 7 bases left between them. This CDR3 is built from 13 residues. CDR3 protein: CASSLQQPYEQYF. Incomplete CDR3 DNA: TGTGCCAGCAGCTTACAACAGCCCTATGAACAGTAC.

As to this clone: The genes are named according to mouse. The read falls 1 residue short of the CDR3 end, and the missing part is taken from the germline J gene. The chain is built from TRBV17 and TRBJ1-4; 8 bases line up with TRBD1. Germline CDR1 is MNHDT and CDR2 is YYDKIL. The CDR3 is 15 amino acids. The trim removed 5 bases at V and 3 bases at J, leaving 5 bases unmatched. CDR3 residues: CASSARGRANERLFF. The DNA read from the CDR3 is TGTGCTAGCAGTGCCAGGGGGCGGGCCAACGAAAGATTATTT.

Concerning this clone: Mouse gene names apply. The read gets to within 1 residue of the CDR3 end, and the germline J gene fills in the rest. The chain uses TRBV12-2 and TRBJ1-4; D not certain. Germline V gene data show CDR1 as SGHLS and CDR2 as HYDKME. V gave up 2 bases and J gave up 4 bases, with 7 bases separating them. This CDR3 has 13 residues. The part of the CDR3 DNA that was read is TGTGCCAGCTCTCCGTCCCTCAACGAAAGATTATTT. It yields the protein CASSPSLNERLF. The CDR3 as a whole reads CASSPSLNERLFF.

This clone was counted only a few times. The genes and germline here are from mouse. The read ends 1 residue shy of where the CDR3 ends; the end is completed using the germline J gene. The chain links TRBV23 to TRBJ2-3. This CDR3 comprises 12 residues. Germline V gives CDR1 KGHTA, CDR2 FQNQQP. The CDR3 here is CSSSQAAETLYF. The covered CDR3 bases are TGCTCCAGCAGTCAAGCAGCAGAAACGCTGTAT. Using reference TRBV23 and TRBJ2-3 for the parts outside the CDR3, the full variable domain is DAAVTQKPRYLIKMKGQEAEMKCIPEKGHTAVFWYQQKQSKELKFLIYFQNQQPLDQIDMVKERFSAVCPSSSLCSLGIRTCEAEDSALYLCSSSQAAETLYFGSGTRLTVL.

A word on this clone: Gene names follow the mouse nomenclature. The CDR3 goes on 1 residue after the read ends, and that part is filled in from the germline J gene. This sequence joins TRBV3 and TRBJ2-1; D is unclear. The CDR3 is made up of 14 amino acids. Germline assignment: CDR1 SNHLY and CDR2 FYNGKV (reference sequence). V lost 4 bases to trimming and J lost 3 bases, with 10 bases between them. The CDR3 bases that were read are TGTGCCAGCAGCTCCCGGGCCCTCTATGCTGAGCAGTTC. Encoded protein: CASSSRALYAEQF. The CDR3 as a whole reads CASSSRALYAEQFF.

To note about this clone: Genes and germline come from the mouse. The read ends 1 residue before the CDR3 terminus; that terminus is restored from the germline J gene. The chain joins TRBV23 to TRBJ1-1; the D segment call TRBD1 is taken from the table without a DNA check. This CDR3 has 13 amino acids. Germline lookup yields CDR1 KGHTA and CDR2 FQNQQP. The CDR3: CSSSQSGFTEVFF. The CDR3 DNA, read in part, is TGCTCCAGCAGTCAATCAGGGTTCACAGAAGTCTTC.

Regarding this clone: Gene names are mouse gene names. Read sequence stops 1 residue before the CDR3 end, and the germline J gene provides the missing end. The chain carries TRBV2 and TRBJ2-5; TRBD2 matches at 9 bases. Germline V lookup: CDR1 LGHNA, CDR2 YSYQKL. CDR3 length equals 15 residues. Germline trimming cut 2 bases from V and 5 bases from J; bases unmatched to any gene: 5. The covered CDR3 bases are TGTGCCAGCAGCCAAAACTGGGGGGAAAGAGACACCCAGTAC. Its protein product is CASSQNWGERDTQY. The entire CDR3 reads CASSQNWGERDTQYF. Drawing the rest from reference TRBV2 and TRBJ2-5, the complete variable domain is DPKIIQKPKYLVAVTGSEKILICEQYLGHNAMYWYRQSAKKPLEFMFSYSYQKLMDNQTASSRFQPQSSKKNHLDLQITALKPDDSATYFCASSQNWGERDTQYFGPGTRLLVL.

Worth noting for this clone: Germline and genes here are mouse. With the read ending 1 residue before the CDR3 end, the germline J gene is used to fill in that end. The rearrangement joins TRBV16 to TRBJ2-2, with 10 bases identical to TRBD1. V was pared by 4 bases and J by 4 bases, with 3 bases of the junction left unmatched. CDR1 and CDR2 (germline): SGHSA, FRNQAP. The length of the CDR3 is 15 residues. The part of the CDR3 DNA that was read is TGTGCAAGCAGCTGGGGACAGGGGATCACCGGGCAGCTCTAC. It is translated as CASSWGQGITGQLY. The whole CDR3 sequence reads CASSWGQGITGQLYF.

With respect to this clone: The genes and germline here are from mouse. From the germline J gene comes the end of the CDR3, since the read stops 1 residue before it. The chain couples TRBV13-2 to TRBJ2-1; perhaps TRBD2 as D (8 bases). This CDR3 spans 16 amino acids. CDR1 is NNHNN and CDR2 is SYGAGS in the germline V gene (reference sequence). Trimming took off 1 base at V and 2 bases at J, with 13 bases between the two ends. CDR3 bases read: TGTGCCAGCGGTGATCAGGGGGGGCGCGACTATGCTGAGCAGTTC. This codes for CASGDQGGRDYAEQF. In full, the CDR3 is CASGDQGGRDYAEQFF.

This clone has just a few counts. Gene names follow the mouse nomenclature. The read is 1 residue too short to cover the CDR3 end, so that end is filled in from the germline J gene. The V and J genes are TRBV19 and TRBJ1-5; D perhaps matches TRBD1 (5 bases). There are 14 residues in the CDR3. V was pared by 4 bases and J by 4 bases, with 12 bases between. Per germline, CDR1 FNHDT and CDR2 SITEND (reference sequence). CDR3 DNA, as far as it was read: TGTGCCAGCAGTCCAGGGATGGGGAACCAGGCTCCGCTT. Translated: CASSPGMGNQAPL. The full CDR3 is CASSPGMGNQAPLF.

With respect to this clone: These gene names are mouse names. With the read ending 1 residue before the CDR3 end, the germline J gene is used to fill in that end. The V gene is TRBV13-3, the J gene TRBJ2-7; D is uncertain. Germline V gives CDR1 NNHDY, CDR2 SYVADS. Trimming removed 9 bases at V and 4 bases at J, with 11 bases between. This CDR3 region has 11 residues. Partial CDR3 DNA: TGTGCCACAGAACGGCTTTATGAACAGTAC. Translation gives CATERLYEQY. The CDR3 in full is CATERLYEQYF.

This clone has just one count. Each gene name is a mouse one. With the read ending 1 residue before the CDR3 end, the germline J gene is used to fill in that end. The V call is TRBV12-1, the J call TRBJ2-5, with a tentative D call TRBD1 (5 bases). Germline CDR1 and CDR2: SGHSN and HYEKVE. The CDR3 length is 14 residues. The ends were cut back, 0 bases at V and 6 bases at J, with 12 bases in the middle. The CDR3 reads CASSLGRAGDTQYF. The CDR3 bases that were read are TGTGCCAGCTCTCTCGGCAGGGCCGGCGACACCCAGTAC. The full variable domain, completed using reference TRBV12-1 and TRBJ2-5, is DSGVVQSPRHIIKEKGGRSVLTCIPISGHSNVVWYQQTLGKELKFLIQHYEKVERDKGFLPSRFSVQQFDDYHSEMNMSALELEDSAMYFCASSLGRAGDTQYFGPGTRLLVL.

Comments on this clone: Gene names refer to mouse genes. The read terminates 1 residue ahead of where the CDR3 ends, so the germline J gene completes it. V gene TRBV12-1 combines with J gene TRBJ2-2; 8 nucleotides line up with TRBD2. Germline V CDR1 and CDR2: SGHSN, HYEKVE. The CDR3 has 16 amino acids. V lost 0 bases and J lost 4; bases outside the gene matches: 6. CDR3 DNA, as far as it was read: TGTGCCAGCTCTCTCGATTGGGGGGGTATCACCGGGCAGCTCTAC. This codes for CASSLDWGGITGQLY. In full, the CDR3 reads CASSLDWGGITGQLYF.

Remarks on this clone: Here the gene names and germline are mouse. CDR3 loop: CASSPHGGNSGNTLYF. The sequenced CDR3 bases are TGTGCCAGCTCCCCCCACGGGGGGAATTCTGGAAATACGCTCTAT. The chain is built from TRBV12-1 and TRBJ1-3; weak D call: TRBD1 (5 bases). The CDR3 is cut off 1 residue early in the read; its end comes from the germline J gene. The CDR3 loop spans 16 amino acids. Germline CDR1 SGHSN, CDR2 HYEKVE. Trimming took off 4 bases at V and 0 bases at J, with 15 bases between the two ends.

This clone has a handful of counts. The genes are named according to mouse. The CDR3 end falls 1 residue outside the read, so it is completed with the germline J gene. The chain has TRBV23 and TRBJ2-3; the listed D gene, TRBD1, was not tested against the DNA. This CDR3 has 16 amino acids. The germline V gene encodes CDR1 KGHTA and CDR2 FQNQQP. CDR3 residues: CSSSQSRAGGAETLYF. Incomplete CDR3 DNA: TGCTCCAGCAGTCAATCGAGGGCAGGGGGTGCAGAAACGCTGTAT.

This clone was observed a few times. Genes here carry mouse names. The DNA ends 1 residue before the CDR3 does, and the rest of the CDR3 is filled in from the germline J gene. The chain couples TRBV26 to TRBJ1-2, with D perhaps matching TRBD1 (5 bases). V lost 2 bases to trimming and J lost 0 bases, with 7 bases between them. The CDR3 sequence is 14 residues long. CDR1 and CDR2 from the germline V gene are KGHPV and FQNQEV (reference sequence). CDR3 bases read: TGTGCCAGCAGTCTGGACAGTGCAAACTCCGACTACACC. This codes for CASSLDSANSDYT. The whole CDR3 reads CASSLDSANSDYTF.

With regard to this clone: The gene symbols are mouse symbols. The DNA read from the CDR3 is TGTGCCAGCAGTCTGAACTCAAACTCCGACTACACC. Protein sequence: CASSLNSNSDYT. Given in full, the CDR3 is CASSLNSNSDYTF. The gene calls are TRBV26 and TRBJ1-2; no clear D gene. The read is 1 residue too short to cover the CDR3 end, so that end is filled in from the germline J gene. This CDR3 comprises 13 residues. Trimming took 2 bases from V and 0 from J, leaving 4 bases between them. Germline assignment: CDR1 KGHPV and CDR2 FQNQEV (reference sequence). The entire variable domain, with the rest obtained from reference TRBV26 and TRBJ1-2, is as follows: NSKVIQTPRYLVKGQGQKAKMRCIPEKGHPVVFWYQQNKNNEFKFLINFQNQEVLQQIDMTEKRFSAECPSNSPCSLEIQSSEAGDSALYLCASSLNSNSDYTFGSGTRLLVI.

This clone was counted between two and nine times. The genes and germline here are from mouse. The DNA ends 1 residue before the CDR3 does, and the rest of the CDR3 is filled in from the germline J gene. This chain connects TRBV26 to TRBJ1-3; D remains ambiguous. CDR3 length: 14 residues. V gave up 1 base and J gave up 0 bases, with 4 bases separating them. The germline V gene encodes CDR1 KGHPV and CDR2 FQNQEV (reference sequence). The sequenced part of the CDR3 DNA is TGTGCCAGCAGTCTGTTGGATTCTGGAAATACGCTCTAT. It translates to CASSLLDSGNTLY. The entire CDR3 is CASSLLDSGNTLYF.

As for this clone: Germline and genes here are mouse. From the germline J gene comes the end of the CDR3, since the read stops 1 residue before it. The chain carries TRBV14 and TRBJ2-4; TRBD2 matches 7 bases. The V and J ends lost 5 bases and 2 bases, in that order; junction bases with no gene match: 5. Germline V gives CDR1 SGHDT, CDR2 FRDEAV. The CDR3 covers 14 residues. The CDR3 DNA, read in part, is TGTGCCAGCAGCCGACTGGGATTTCAAAACACCTTGTAC. This sequence encodes CASSRLGFQNTLY. The whole CDR3 reads CASSRLGFQNTLYF. Using reference TRBV14 and TRBJ2-4 for the parts outside the CDR3, the full variable domain is EAGVTQSPRYAVLQEGQAVSFWCDPISGHDTLYWYQQPRDQGPQLLVYFRDEAVIDNSQLPSDRFSAVRPKGTNSTLKIQSAKQGDTATYLCASSRLGFQNTLYFGAGTRLSVL.

In regard to this clone: Germline and genes here are mouse. The CDR3 DNA, read in part, is TGTGCCAGCAGTCTGGGGGGATATGAACAGTAC. Amino acid sequence: CASSLGGYEQY. The entire CDR3 sequence reads CASSLGGYEQYF. The chain couples TRBV26 to TRBJ2-7; either TRBD1 or TRBD2 may fit D (5 bases each). The read ends 1 residue shy of where the CDR3 ends; the end is completed using the germline J gene. The CDR3 is 12 residues long. Germline lookup yields CDR1 KGHPV and CDR2 FQNQEV (reference sequence). V was shortened by 2 bases and J by 4 bases, with 6 bases between the two germline ends. The whole variable domain, remainder taken from reference TRBV26 and TRBJ2-7, is NSKVIQTPRYLVKGQGQKAKMRCIPEKGHPVVFWYQQNKNNEFKFLINFQNQEVLQQIDMTEKRFSAECPSNSPCSLEIQSSEAGDSALYLCASSLGGYEQYFGPGTRLTVL.

As regards this clone: Germline and genes: mouse. The read terminates 1 residue before the CDR3 end, so the remaining end is supplied by the germline J gene. V is TRBV3 and J is TRBJ1-1; D might be TRBD1 (5 bases). Germline CDR1 is SNHLY and CDR2 is FYNGKV (reference sequence). The CDR3 runs 14 residues. The V end lost 5 bases, the J end lost 0 bases, and 10 bases lay between the germline ends. CDR3 residues: CASSPQVTNTEVFF. Incomplete CDR3 DNA: TGTGCCAGCAGCCCACAGGTTACAAACACAGAAGTCTTC.